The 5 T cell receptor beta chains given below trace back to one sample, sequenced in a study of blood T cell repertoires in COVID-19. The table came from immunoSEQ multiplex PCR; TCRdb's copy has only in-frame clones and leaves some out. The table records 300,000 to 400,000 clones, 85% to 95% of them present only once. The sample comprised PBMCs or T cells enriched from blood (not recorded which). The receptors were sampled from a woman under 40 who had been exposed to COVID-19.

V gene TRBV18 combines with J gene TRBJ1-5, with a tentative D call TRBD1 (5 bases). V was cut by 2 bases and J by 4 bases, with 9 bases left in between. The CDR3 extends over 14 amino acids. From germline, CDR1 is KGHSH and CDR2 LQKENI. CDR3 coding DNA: TGTGCCAGCTCACCAAGATCAGGGAATCAGCCCCAGCATTTT. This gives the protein CASSPRSGNQPQHF.

The DNA of the CDR3 is TGTGCCAGCAGCTTAGAGACAGGGAACATTCAGTACTTC. This sequence encodes CASSLETGNIQYF. The rearrangement joins TRBV7-2 to TRBJ2-4, with TRBD1 identical over 7 bases. Germline-derived CDR1 and CDR2 are SGHTA and FQGNSA. Trimming removed 1 base from V and 7 bases from J; junction bases left unmatched: 1. CDR3 length: 13 residues.

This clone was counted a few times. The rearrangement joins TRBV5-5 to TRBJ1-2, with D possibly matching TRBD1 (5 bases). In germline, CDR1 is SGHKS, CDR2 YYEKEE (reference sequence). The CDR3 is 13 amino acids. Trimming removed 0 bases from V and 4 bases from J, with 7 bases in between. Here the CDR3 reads CASSLGQRYGYTF. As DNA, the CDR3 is TGTGCCAGCAGCTTGGGACAGCGCTATGGCTACACCTTC.

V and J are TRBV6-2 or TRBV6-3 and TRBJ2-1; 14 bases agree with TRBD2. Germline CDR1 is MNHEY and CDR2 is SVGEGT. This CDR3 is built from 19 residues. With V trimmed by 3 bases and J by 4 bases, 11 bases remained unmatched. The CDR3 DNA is TGTGCCAGCAGTTATCCGACTAGCGGGGGGGCCCACTCATACAATGAGCAGTTCTTC. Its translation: CASSYPTSGGAHSYNEQFF.

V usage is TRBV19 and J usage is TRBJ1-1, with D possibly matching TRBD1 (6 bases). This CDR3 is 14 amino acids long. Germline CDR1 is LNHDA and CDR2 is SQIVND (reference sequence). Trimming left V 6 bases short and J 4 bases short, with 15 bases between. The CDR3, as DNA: TGTGCCAGTAGAGACACAGGGTCGGGCACTGAAGCTTTCTTT. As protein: CASRDTGSGTEAFF.